This record covers a single T cell receptor (beta chain). The antigen is not known. Germline CDR1 SGHDT, CDR2 YYEEEE. The CDR3 covers 16 residues. V gave up 0 bases and J gave up 7 bases; unmatched junction bases: 6. The data originate from a study of cytomegalovirus exposure and HLA in healthy donors. Findings and caveats of the study: The analysis excluded some indistinguishable V segments, including TRBV6-2 and TRBV6-3.

Amplification used 60 Vbeta primers and 13 Jbeta primers. Some clones are missing from TCRdb's copy, which holds only in-frame ones; the method was immunoSEQ multiplex PCR. The table has fewer than 250,000 clones, about nine tenths seen once. The V gene is TRBV5-6, the J gene TRBJ2-2, with 10 positions matching TRBD2. The clonotype was recovered from a boy younger than 10 in good health and CMV-seronegative. The sample consisted of PBMCs. CDR3 sequence: CASSLGLAGADGELFF. As DNA, the CDR3 is TGTGCCAGCAGCTTGGGCCTAGCGGGAGCCGACGGGGAGCTGTTTTTT.